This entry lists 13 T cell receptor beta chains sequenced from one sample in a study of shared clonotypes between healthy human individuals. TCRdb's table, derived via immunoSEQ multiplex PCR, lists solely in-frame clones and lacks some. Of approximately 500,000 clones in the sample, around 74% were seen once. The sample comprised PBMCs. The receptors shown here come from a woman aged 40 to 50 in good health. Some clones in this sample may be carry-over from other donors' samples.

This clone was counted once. CDR3 sequence reads: CASSLVGQGFHEQYF. As DNA, the CDR3 is TGTGCCAGCAGCTTAGTGGGACAGGGGTTCCACGAGCAGTACTTC. J is TRBJ2-7 and V is TRBV11-2; 10 positions match TRBD1. Trimming took 1 base from V and 5 from J; bases not matched to a gene: 5. CDR3 length: 15 residues. Germline V lookup: CDR1 SGHAT, CDR2 FQNNGV.

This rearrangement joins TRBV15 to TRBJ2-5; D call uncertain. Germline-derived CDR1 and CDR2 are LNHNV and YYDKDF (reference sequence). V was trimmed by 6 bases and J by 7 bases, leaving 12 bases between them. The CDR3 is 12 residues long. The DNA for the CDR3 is TGTGCCACCAGTCCGAGGATTGGGACCCAGTACTTC. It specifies CATSPRIGTQYF.

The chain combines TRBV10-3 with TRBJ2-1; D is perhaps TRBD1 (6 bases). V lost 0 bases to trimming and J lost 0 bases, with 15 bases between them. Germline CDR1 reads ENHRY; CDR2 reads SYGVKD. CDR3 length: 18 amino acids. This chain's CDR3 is CAISESLSGAGSYNEQFF. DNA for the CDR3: TGTGCCATCAGTGAGTCGCTTTCAGGGGCCGGCTCCTACAATGAGCAGTTCTTC.

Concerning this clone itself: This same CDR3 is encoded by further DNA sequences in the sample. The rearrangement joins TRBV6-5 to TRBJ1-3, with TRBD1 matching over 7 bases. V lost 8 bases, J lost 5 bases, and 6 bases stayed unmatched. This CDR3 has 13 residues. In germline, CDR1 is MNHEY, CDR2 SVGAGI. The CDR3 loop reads CASSRQGRNTIYF. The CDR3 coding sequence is TGTGCCAGCTCCCGACAGGGACGAAACACCATATATTTT.

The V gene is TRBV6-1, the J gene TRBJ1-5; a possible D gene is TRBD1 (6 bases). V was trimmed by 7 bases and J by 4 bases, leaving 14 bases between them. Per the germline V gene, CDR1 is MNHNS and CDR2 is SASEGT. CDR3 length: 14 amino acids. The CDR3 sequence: CASTRTDGNQPQHF. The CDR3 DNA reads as TGTGCCAGCACTAGGACAGATGGAAATCAGCCCCAGCATTTT.

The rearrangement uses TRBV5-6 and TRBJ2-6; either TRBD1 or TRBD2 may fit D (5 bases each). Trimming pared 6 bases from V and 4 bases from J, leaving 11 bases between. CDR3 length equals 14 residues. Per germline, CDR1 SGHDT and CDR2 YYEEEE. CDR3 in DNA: TGTGCCAGCAACCGAGGGGCCGGGGCCAACGTCCTGACTTTC. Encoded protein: CASNRGAGANVLTF. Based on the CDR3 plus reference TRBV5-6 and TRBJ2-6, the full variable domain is DAGVTQSPTHLIKTRGQQVTLRCSPKSGHDTVSWYQQALGQGPQFIFQYYEEEERQRGNFPDRFSGHQFPNYSSELNVNALLLGDSALYLCASNRGAGANVLTFGAGSRLTVL.

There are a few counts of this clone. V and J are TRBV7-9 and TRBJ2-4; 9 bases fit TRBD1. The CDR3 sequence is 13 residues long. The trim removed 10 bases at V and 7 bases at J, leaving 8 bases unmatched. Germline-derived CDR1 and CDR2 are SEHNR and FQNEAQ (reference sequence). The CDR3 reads CAISGQGSNIQYF. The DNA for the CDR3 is TGTGCCATCTCGGGACAGGGAAGCAACATTCAGTACTTC.

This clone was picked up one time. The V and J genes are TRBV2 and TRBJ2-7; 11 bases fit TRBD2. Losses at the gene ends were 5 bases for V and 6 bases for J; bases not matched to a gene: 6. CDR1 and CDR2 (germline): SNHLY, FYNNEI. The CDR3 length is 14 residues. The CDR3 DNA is TGTGCCAGCAGTAGACTAGCGGGAACGGGCGAGCAGTACTTC. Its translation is CASSRLAGTGEQYF.

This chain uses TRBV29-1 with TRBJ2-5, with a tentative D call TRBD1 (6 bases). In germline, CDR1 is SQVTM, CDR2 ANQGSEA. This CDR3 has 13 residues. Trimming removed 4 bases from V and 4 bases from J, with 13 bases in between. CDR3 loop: CSVVQGFGETQYF. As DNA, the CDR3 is TGCAGCGTTGTTCAGGGGTTCGGAGAGACCCAGTACTTC.

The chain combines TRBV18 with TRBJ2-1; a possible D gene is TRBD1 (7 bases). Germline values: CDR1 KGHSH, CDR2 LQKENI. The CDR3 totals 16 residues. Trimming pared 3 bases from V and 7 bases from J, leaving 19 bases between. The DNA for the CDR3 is TGTGCCAGCTCACCCACAGGGGCGGGACAGTGGAATGAGCAGTTCTTC. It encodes CASSPTGAGQWNEQFF.

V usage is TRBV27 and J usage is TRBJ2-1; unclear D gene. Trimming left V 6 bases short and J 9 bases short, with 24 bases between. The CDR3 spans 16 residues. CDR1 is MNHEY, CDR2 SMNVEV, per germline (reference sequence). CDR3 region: CASSPIGVPHMAEQFF. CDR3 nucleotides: TGTGCCAGCAGCCCAATCGGAGTTCCCCACATGGCTGAGCAGTTCTTC.

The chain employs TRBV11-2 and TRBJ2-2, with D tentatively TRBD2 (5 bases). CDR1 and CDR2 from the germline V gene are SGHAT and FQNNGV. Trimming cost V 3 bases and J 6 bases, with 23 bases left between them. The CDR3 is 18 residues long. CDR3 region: CASSFSASRSPGSGELFF. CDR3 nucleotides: TGTGCCAGCAGCTTTTCGGCTAGCAGATCCCCCGGATCCGGGGAGCTGTTTTTT.

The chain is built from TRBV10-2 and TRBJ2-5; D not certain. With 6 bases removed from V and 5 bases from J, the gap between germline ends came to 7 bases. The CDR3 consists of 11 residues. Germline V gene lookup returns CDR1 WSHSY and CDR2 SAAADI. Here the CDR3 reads CASSPRETQYF. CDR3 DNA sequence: TGCGCCAGCAGCCCGAGGGAGACCCAGTACTTC.